This T cell receptor (beta chain) was captured by sequencing in a study of blood T cell repertoires in COVID-19. The overall study: There were acute and convalescent COVID-19 samples, and they came from the United States, Italy and Spain.

Sequenced by immunoSEQ multiplex PCR; TCRdb stores in-frame clones only, minus some. Counted here are over 70,000 clones, roughly four fifths occurring once; the ten biggest clones make up 16%. Trimming shortened V by 4 bases and J by 6 bases, and 26 bases separated the two germline ends. The germline V gene has CDR1 SQVTM and CDR2 ANQGSEA. CDR3 length equals 17 residues. Sample: peripheral blood. This clonotype originated in a man between 65 and 80 years old with active or convalescent COVID-19. The chain recombines TRBV29-1 with TRBJ2-3; weak D call: TRBD1 (5 bases). CDR3 loop: CSVALRPNPLGRDTQYF. CDR3 sequence (DNA): TGCAGCGTTGCGTTGCGGCCGAACCCACTGGGGCGGGATACGCAGTATTTT.